Listed here are 22 T cell receptor beta chains from one sample, sequenced in a study of molecular identifiers for immune sequencing clone quantification. TCRdb ran MiXCR on the PCR reads and lists one entry per CDR3 protein. The table records about 10,000 distinct CDR3 sequences, approximately 19% of them present only once. The sample taken for sequencing was naive CD8+ T cells from blood, with Jurkat cell RNA spiked in. As for subset: FACS-sorted CD8+CD4-CCR7+CD45RA+ naive T cells. These receptors were taken from a human donor in good health. Some libraries in this study had Jurkat cell RNA spiked in.

In this sample, this clonotype is medium-sized (0.01 to 0.1%). This chain links TRBV29-1 with TRBJ2-2; D perhaps matches TRBD2 (6 bases). The CDR3 is made up of 14 amino acids. Per the germline V gene, CDR1 is SQVTM and CDR2 is ANQGSEA. With 3 bases removed from V and 1 base from J, the gap between germline ends came to 9 bases. For the CDR3, the DNA is TGCAGCGTTGAGGGGCGGGAGAACACCGGGGAGCTGTTTTTT. It is translated as CSVEGRENTGELFF.

There are a few counts of this clonotype. CDR3 sequence reads: CASSERDNDYEQYF. The CDR3 DNA sequence: TGTGCCAGCAGTGAGCGGGACAATGACTACGAGCAGTACTTC. The chain employs TRBV25-1 and TRBJ2-7; D assignment may be TRBD1 or TRBD2 (6 bases each). V lost 3 bases, J lost 3 bases, and 12 bases lay in between. The CDR3 runs 14 residues. The germline CDR1 and CDR2 sequences are MGHDK and SYGVNS.

A note on this clonotype: The junction departs from the called germline gene at one end, perhaps through a read error. The chain is built from TRBV2 and TRBJ2-3, with 16 bases matching TRBD2. The germline CDR1 and CDR2 sequences are SNHLY and FYNNEI. The CDR3 extends over 18 amino acids. The CDR3: CASRDMTGTSGRVDAQYF. The CDR3 nucleotides read TGTGCCAGCAGAGACATGACCGGGACTAGCGGGAGGGTAGATGCGCAGTATTTT. Based on the CDR3 plus reference TRBV2 and TRBJ2-3, the full variable domain is EPEVTQTPSHQVTQMGQEVILRCVPISNHLYFYWYRQILGQKVEFLVSFYNNEISEKSEIFDDQFSVERPDGSNFTLKIRSTKLEDSAMYFCASRDMTGTSGRVDAQYFGPGTRLTVL.

This clonotype is categorized as medium-sized. The rearrangement links TRBV7-8 to TRBJ2-5; D is unclear. The CDR3 is made up of 17 amino acids. From germline, CDR1 is SGHVS and CDR2 FQNEAQ. With 2 bases removed from V and 3 bases from J, the gap between germline ends came to 19 bases. This CDR3 is CASSLPYDWTEEETQYF. The CDR3, as DNA: TGTGCCAGCAGCTTACCGTACGACTGGACGGAAGAAGAGACCCAGTACTTC.

By share of the sample, this clonotype is medium-sized. The chain combines TRBV7-9 with TRBJ1-4; weak D call: TRBD1 (6 bases). V was clipped by 5 bases and J by 6 bases, with 25 bases between them. Germline CDR1 SEHNR, CDR2 FQNEAQ (reference sequence). This CDR3 region has 18 residues. This chain's CDR3 is CASSGGRDYMQGHEKLFF. Here the CDR3 DNA reads TGTGCCAGCAGCGGGGGCCGGGACTACATGCAAGGGCATGAAAAACTGTTTTTT.

In this sample, this clonotype is medium-sized (0.01 to 0.1%). The V gene is TRBV29-1, the J gene TRBJ2-2; D possibly corresponds to TRBD1 (6 bases). Germline V gene data show CDR1 as SQVTM and CDR2 as ANQGSEA. This CDR3 has 15 amino acids. The V end was cut by 3 bases, the J end by 0 bases, with 11 bases between. CDR3 DNA sequence: TGCAGCGTTGAGGCCGGGACAACGAACACCGGGGAGCTGTTTTTT. Amino acids: CSVEAGTTNTGELFF.

By share, this clonotype ranks as medium-sized. The rearrangement uses TRBV29-1 and TRBJ2-1; 7 bases are a match to TRBD1. The CDR3 runs to 14 residues. The V gene's germline CDR1 is SQVTM and CDR2 ANQGSEA. V was clipped by 6 bases and J by 4 bases; unmatched bases: 9. This chain's CDR3 is CSVLHRGPYNEQFF. In DNA form, the CDR3 reads TGCAGCGTACTACACAGGGGCCCTTACAATGAGCAGTTCTTC.

This clonotype was counted many times. The rearrangement joins TRBV3-1 to TRBJ2-5; no firm D call. This CDR3 is built from 16 residues. Trimming took 0 bases from V and 1 from J, leaving 12 bases between them. Germline loops: CDR1 LGHDT, CDR2 YNNKEL (reference sequence). The CDR3 is CASSQDPPAPQETQYF. CDR3 in DNA: TGTGCCAGCAGCCAAGATCCCCCAGCGCCCCAAGAGACCCAGTACTTC.

Judged by abundance, this clonotype is medium-sized. The chain couples TRBV29-1 to TRBJ2-1, with a weak D call TRBD1 (6 bases). The CDR3 is 17 residues long. In germline, CDR1 is SQVTM, CDR2 ANQGSEA. The V and J ends lost 2 bases and 0 bases respectively, with 17 bases between them. CDR3: CSVETPGDPSSYNEQFF. The CDR3 DNA reads as TGCAGCGTTGAAACCCCAGGGGACCCGAGCTCCTACAATGAGCAGTTCTTC.

In the case of this clonotype: This CDR3 is missing its conserved last phenylalanine or tryptophan, likely due to a read error. This chain connects TRBV28 to TRBJ2-2; D might be TRBD2 (7 bases). The germline V gene encodes CDR1 MDHEN and CDR2 SYDVKM. Trimming left V 5 bases short and J 6 bases short, with 19 bases between. The CDR3 runs to 16 residues. The DNA for the CDR3 is TGTGCCAGCAGTCCCTTGGGAGGGGGAGTGTCCGGGGAGCTGTTTTCT. Protein product: CASSPLGGGVSGELFS.

This clonotype turned up a few times. It may be a read error: a sequence one base away is much more abundant. The chain couples TRBV7-2 to TRBJ2-5, with D unclear. This CDR3 has 17 residues. CDR1 is SGHTA and CDR2 is FQGNSA in the germline V gene. CDR3 residues: CASSLWLELTAQGTQYF. CDR3 in DNA: TGTGCCAGCAGCTTATGGTTAGAGTTAACGGCCCAAGGGACCCAGTACTTC.

This clonotype ranks as medium-sized. V and J are TRBV4-3 and TRBJ2-1, with 14 bases matching TRBD2. The junction had 4 bases not matched to a gene; V was cut back by 4 bases and J by 8 bases. Per the germline V gene, CDR1 is LGHNA and CDR2 is YSLEER. The CDR3 loop spans 15 amino acids. CDR3 sequence (DNA): TGCGCCAGCAGCCCGGGACTAGCGGGAGTATATGAGCAGTTCTTC. Protein product: CASSPGLAGVYEQFF.

In this sample, this clonotype is medium-sized. The CDR3 sequence is CASNPPSMGTEAFF. The CDR3 DNA is TGTGCCAGCAATCCCCCCTCCATGGGAACTGAAGCTTTCTTT. The rearrangement uses TRBV6-6 and TRBJ1-1; D is ambiguous. This CDR3 has 14 amino acids. V gave up 7 bases and J gave up 5 bases, with 17 bases separating them. CDR1 is MNHNY and CDR2 is SVGAGI in the germline V gene (reference sequence).

There are a few counts of this clonotype. The J gene is TRBJ2-7, the V gene TRBV27; no reliable D call. The CDR3 loop spans 14 amino acids. The V and J ends lost 5 bases and 6 bases respectively, with 17 bases between them. Germline V gene lookup returns CDR1 MNHEY and CDR2 SMNVEV (reference sequence). Here the CDR3 DNA reads TGTGCCAGCAGTCCCACTGTGTCCTCAAGCGAGCAGTACTTC. Translated, it gives CASSPTVSSSEQYF.

The CDR3 is CASSGGTGGGGNYGYTF. The CDR3 bases are TGTGCCAGCAGTGGTGGGACAGGGGGGGGCGGTAACTATGGCTACACCTTC. The V call is TRBV12-3 or TRBV12-4, the J call TRBJ1-2; TRBD1 agrees at 11 bases. The CDR3 has 17 residues. V shed 5 bases and J 1 base; nucleotides not matched to a gene: 9.

CDR3 sequence reads: CASSFGTGFGYTF. CDR3 in DNA: TGTGCCAGCAGCTTTGGGACAGGGTTTGGCTACACCTTC. V gene TRBV7-9 combines with J gene TRBJ1-2, with 9 bases lining up with TRBD1. The germline CDR1 and CDR2 sequences are SEHNR and FQNEAQ (reference sequence). The J segment lost 7 bases and the V segment lost 3 bases, leaving 3 bases of the junction unmatched. This CDR3 has 13 residues.

The chain recombines TRBV7-2 with TRBJ2-2; TRBD2 matches 13 bases. Per germline, CDR1 SGHTA and CDR2 FQGNSA. This CDR3 contains 16 residues. The V gene end was trimmed by 7 bases and the J gene end by 4 bases; junction bases not matched to a gene: 6. The CDR3 reads CASTPRLAGGTGELFF. For the CDR3, the DNA is TGTGCCAGCACCCCCAGACTAGCGGGAGGCACCGGGGAGCTGTTTTTT.

Concerning this clonotype itself: A much larger clone differs from this one at a single base, so this may be a read error. The chain combines TRBV21-1 with TRBJ2-7. TRBV21-1 represents a pseudogene. This CDR3 comprises 13 residues. CDR3 amino acids: CASSKRSIYERYF. The CDR3 DNA sequence: TGTGCCAGCAGCAAAAGGAGCATCTACGAGCGGTACTTC.

V and J are TRBV5-1 and TRBJ2-3, with D possibly being TRBD2 (6 bases). V shed 1 base and J shed 1 base, with 10 bases lying between them. The CDR3 covers 15 residues. Germline CDR1 and CDR2: SGHRS and YFSETQ. The CDR3 nucleotides are TGCGCCAGCAGCTTGACGGGAGTGGGCACAGATACGCAGTATTTT. Amino acid sequence: CASSLTGVGTDTQYF.

This clonotype is judged medium-sized (0.01 to 0.1%). The chain couples TRBV6-5 to TRBJ2-2, with D uncertain. Germline V lookup: CDR1 MNHEY, CDR2 SVGAGI. This CDR3 contains 18 residues. Trimming pared 1 base from V and 3 bases from J, leaving 18 bases between. The CDR3 loop reads CASSYFPIHNSDTGELFF. In DNA form, the CDR3 reads TGTGCCAGCAGTTACTTTCCCATCCACAATTCAGACACCGGGGAGCTGTTTTTT.

By its share, this clonotype is medium-sized. This chain links TRBV27 with TRBJ1-5; no clear D. The CDR3 length is 14 residues. Trimming cost V 0 bases and J 4 bases, with 7 bases left between them. The germline CDR1 and CDR2 sequences are MNHEY and SMNVEV (reference sequence). The CDR3 protein is CASSLSGRNQPQHF. For the CDR3, the DNA is TGTGCCAGCAGTTTATCGGGGAGGAATCAGCCCCAGCATTTT.

The V and J genes are TRBV11-3 and TRBJ2-1; D is possibly TRBD2 (5 bases). Trimming stripped 3 bases from V and 6 bases from J, with 9 bases between. Per the germline V gene, CDR1 is SGHNT and CDR2 is YENEEA. The CDR3 runs 13 residues. The CDR3: CASSFSEGNEQFF. Written as DNA, the CDR3 is TGTGCCAGCAGCTTTAGCGAGGGCAATGAGCAGTTCTTC.